The 23 T cell receptor beta chains below were found in one sample sequenced in a study of shared clonotypes between healthy human individuals. Here immunoSEQ multiplex PCR was the method, and the copy in TCRdb shows in-frame clones only, minus some. The sample lists 2 million to 2.5 million clones; about 95% were seen once. The naive CD8 subset, CD45RO-negative cells positively selected for CCR7, excluded terminally differentiated effector memory CD45RA+ cells. The sample taken for sequencing was naive CD8+ T cells sorted from blood. These TCRs come from a young man in good health.

The genes are TRBV19 and TRBJ2-1; a weak D match, TRBD1 (5 bases). The CDR3 covers 13 residues. The V end was cut by 6 bases, the J end by 8 bases, with 14 bases between. CDR1 is LNHDA, CDR2 SQIVND, per germline (reference sequence). CDR3 nucleotide sequence: TGTGCCAGTAGATATAGGGGTGGGGATGAGCAGTTCTTC. Amino acid sequence: CASRYRGGDEQFF.

Here the CDR3 reads CASSWGGSTYEQFF. The CDR3 DNA reads TGTGCCAGCAGTTGGGGCGGGAGTACATATGAGCAGTTCTTC. The gene calls are TRBV27 and TRBJ2-1, with 7 bases identical to TRBD2. The CDR3 has 14 residues. The V gene's germline CDR1 is MNHEY and CDR2 SMNVEV (reference sequence). The V and J ends lost 4 bases and 8 bases, in that order; junction bases with no gene match: 8.

The chain joins TRBV19 to TRBJ2-7; TRBD2 matches at 12 bases. This CDR3 comprises 15 residues. CDR1 and CDR2 from the germline V gene are LNHDA and SQIVND (reference sequence). Trimming at V came to 3 bases and at J to 4 bases, leaving 4 bases not matched to a gene. As DNA, the CDR3 is TGTGCCAGTAGTATGACTAGCGGGAGTAGATACGAGCAGTACTTC. Translated: CASSMTSGSRYEQYF.

Points on this clone: This CDR3 is also generated by other DNA sequences in the sample. The chain couples TRBV27 to TRBJ1-1, with D possibly matching TRBD1 (5 bases). Germline CDR1 is MNHEY and CDR2 is SMNVEV (reference sequence). CDR3 size: 13 residues. V was shortened by 5 bases and J by 0 bases, with 7 bases between the two germline ends. The CDR3 sequence is CASSPGMNTEAFF. The DNA for the CDR3 is TGTGCCAGCAGTCCAGGGATGAACACTGAAGCTTTCTTT.

As concerns this clone: At the DNA level, this CDR3 is encoded by other sequences in the same sample as well. The V call is TRBV27, the J call TRBJ2-6; D is unresolved. The CDR3 spans 16 residues. Germline V lookup: CDR1 MNHEY, CDR2 SMNVEV (reference sequence). The V and J ends lost 4 bases and 0 bases respectively, with 10 bases between them. This CDR3 reads CASSSIRVSGANVLTF. The CDR3 region has the DNA TGTGCCAGCAGTTCCATTAGGGTCTCTGGGGCCAACGTCCTGACTTTC.

For the CDR3, the DNA is TGTGCCAGCAGGGAAGGGACTAGCGGGAGTAATGAGCAGTTCTTC. Protein product: CASREGTSGSNEQFF. This chain links TRBV9 with TRBJ2-1, with 14 bases matching TRBD2. The CDR3 has 15 residues. Trimming removed 5 bases from V and 7 bases from J; junction bases left unmatched: 5. Germline CDR1 SGDLS, CDR2 YYNGEE.

The V and J genes are TRBV30 and TRBJ2-1, with 7 nucleotides matching TRBD2. Per germline, CDR1 GTSNPN and CDR2 SVGIG (reference sequence). The CDR3 runs to 12 residues. Trimming at V came to 7 bases and at J to 3 bases, leaving 3 bases not matched to a gene. Here the CDR3 reads CAFRDYYNEQFF. The CDR3 DNA sequence: TGTGCCTTTCGGGACTACTACAATGAGCAGTTCTTC. The full variable domain, its missing parts supplied by reference TRBV30 and TRBJ2-1, is SQTIHQWPATLVQPVGSPLSLECTVEGTSNPNLYWYRQAAGRGLQLLFYSVGIGQISSEVPQNLSASRPQDRQFILSSKKLLLSDSGFYLCAFRDYYNEQFFGPGTRLTVL.

As concerns this clone: Other nucleotide sequences from this sample produce the same CDR3. V and J are TRBV13 and TRBJ1-1; D is uncertain. The V end lost 5 bases, the J end lost 4 bases, and 11 bases lay between the germline ends. The length of the CDR3 is 13 residues. The germline gives CDR1 PRHDT, CDR2 FYEKMQ (reference sequence). CDR3 in amino acids: CASSLGRGTEAFF. The CDR3, as DNA: TGTGCCAGCAGCCTGGGCCGAGGCACTGAAGCTTTCTTT. The complete variable domain, with remaining parts taken from reference TRBV13 and TRBJ1-1, reads AAGVIQSPRHLIKEKRETATLKCYPIPRHDTVYWYQQGPGQDPQFLISFYEKMQSDKGSIPDRFSAQQFSDYHSELNMSSLELGDSALYFCASSLGRGTEAFFGQGTRLTVV.

V is TRBV10-2 and J is TRBJ2-3, with TRBD1 as a possible D gene (5 bases). The length of the CDR3 is 16 residues. Trimming removed 3 bases from V and 1 base from J, with 14 bases in between. In germline, CDR1 is WSHSY, CDR2 SAAADI. The CDR3 nucleotides read TGCGCCAGCAGTGACGCCTGGGGCTCAGGCACAGATACGCAGTATTTT. Translation gives CASSDAWGSGTDTQYF.

The chain carries TRBV7-8 and TRBJ2-1; D perhaps matches TRBD1 (6 bases). Looked up from germline, CDR1 is SGHVS and CDR2 is FQNEAQ. Trimming took off 5 bases at V and 0 bases at J, with 14 bases between the two ends. This CDR3 spans 16 amino acids. CDR3 in amino acids: CASSLQGWPSYNEQFF. CDR3 bases: TGTGCCAGCAGCCTACAGGGATGGCCCTCCTACAATGAGCAGTTCTTC.

The chain has TRBV28 and TRBJ2-5, with D possibly TRBD2 on 6 matching bases. The CDR3 sequence is 12 residues long. Looked up from germline, CDR1 is MDHEN and CDR2 is SYDVKM. V was clipped by 4 bases and J by 5 bases, with 8 bases between them. This CDR3 is CASSSGGETQYF. CDR3 sequence (DNA): TGTGCCAGCAGTTCTGGGGGGGAGACCCAGTACTTC.

The chain carries TRBV28 and TRBJ2-7; D remains ambiguous. V was cut by 3 bases and J by 4 bases, with 13 bases left in between. There are 14 residues in the CDR3. CDR1 is MDHEN and CDR2 is SYDVKM in the germline V gene. Written as DNA, the CDR3 is TGTGCCAGCAGTTTCGCTGGTCTTTTGTACGAGCAGTACTTC. It is translated as CASSFAGLLYEQYF.

The chain carries TRBV9 and TRBJ2-3; D remains unclear. V lost 4 bases to trimming and J lost 0 bases, with 9 bases between them. This CDR3 contains 14 residues. The germline gives CDR1 SGDLS, CDR2 YYNGEE. This CDR3 reads CASSPRISTDTQYF. Written as DNA, the CDR3 is TGTGCCAGCAGCCCCCGGATAAGCACAGATACGCAGTATTTT. Combining the CDR3 with reference TRBV9 and TRBJ2-3 gives the whole variable domain DSGVTQTPKHLITATGQRVTLRCSPRSGDLSVYWYQQSLDQGLQFLIQYYNGEERAKGNILERFSAQQFPDLHSELNLSSLELGDSALYFCASSPRISTDTQYFGPGTRLTVL.

In the case of this clone: Additional DNA sequences in this sample encode the identical CDR3. This rearrangement joins TRBV6-5 to TRBJ2-2; D ambiguous. The germline V gene encodes CDR1 MNHEY and CDR2 SVGAGI. The CDR3 is 15 residues long. V was clipped by 0 bases and J by 1 base, with 6 bases between them. The CDR3 coding sequence is TGTGCCAGCAGTTACTCCGTCGGGAACACCGGGGAGCTGTTTTTT. The encoded protein is CASSYSVGNTGELFF.

The rearrangement links TRBV29-1 to TRBJ1-2; 7 bases are shared with TRBD1. The CDR3 has 13 residues. Germline V gene sequence: CDR1 SQVTM, CDR2 ANQGSEA. With 6 bases clipped from V and 3 bases from J, the junction kept 7 bases outside the gene matches. The CDR3 spells CSVETGNDYGYTF. CDR3 nucleotide sequence: TGCAGCGTGGAGACAGGGAATGACTATGGCTACACCTTC.

This chain uses TRBV28 with TRBJ2-2; no clear D. Trimming shortened V by 3 bases and J by 5 bases, and 7 bases separated the two germline ends. The CDR3 runs to 13 residues. Germline V gene sequence: CDR1 MDHEN, CDR2 SYDVKM. The CDR3 loop reads CASSFARTGELFF. The CDR3 nucleotides are TGTGCCAGCAGTTTTGCTCGAACCGGGGAGCTGTTTTTT.

On this clone: This same CDR3 is encoded by further DNA sequences in the sample. CDR3: CASSLVGTNEKLFF. The CDR3 nucleotides read TGTGCCAGCAGTTTAGTGGGGACTAATGAAAAACTGTTTTTT. V and J are TRBV27 and TRBJ1-4; D is unresolved. Trimming cost V 2 bases and J 2 bases, with 6 bases left between them. Germline CDR1 MNHEY, CDR2 SMNVEV (reference sequence). The CDR3 contains 14 residues.

This clone was counted once. The rearrangement joins TRBV19 to TRBJ1-2, with a possible D match to TRBD1 (6 bases). The CDR3 spans 13 residues. With 6 bases removed from V and 4 bases from J, the gap between germline ends came to 12 bases. Germline V gene lookup returns CDR1 LNHDA and CDR2 SQIVND (reference sequence). The CDR3 region has the DNA TGTGCCAGTAGACAGGGTCCCACCTATGGCTACACCTTC. Protein sequence: CASRQGPTYGYTF.

About this clone: The same CDR3 is also encoded by other DNA sequences in this sample. J is TRBJ2-7 and V is TRBV9, with 7 bases aligning to TRBD1. J lost 5 bases, V lost 3 bases, and 5 bases had no gene match. Germline CDR1 is SGDLS and CDR2 is YYNGEE. CDR3 length equals 13 residues. The CDR3 loop reads CASSATGVDEQYF. CDR3 sequence (DNA): TGTGCCAGCAGCGCCACAGGGGTCGACGAGCAGTACTTC.

The chain links TRBV9 to TRBJ1-2; 7 nucleotides line up with TRBD1. CDR1 is SGDLS and CDR2 is YYNGEE in the germline V gene. This CDR3 has 16 residues. V lost 2 bases and J lost 4; bases outside the gene matches: 11. CDR3 DNA sequence: TGTGCCAGCAGCGTTGTTCTAGACAGGGAGGGCTATGGCTACACCTTC. This sequence encodes CASSVVLDREGYGYTF.

Only one count was recorded for this clone. The gene calls are TRBV9 and TRBJ2-7; unclear D gene. Germline V gene sequence: CDR1 SGDLS, CDR2 YYNGEE. This CDR3 spans 13 amino acids. Between the trimmed V and J ends, which lost 2 bases and 0 bases, there was a span of 6 bases. The CDR3 DNA reads TGTGCCAGCAGCGTTCAGGACTCCTACGAGCAGTACTTC. Protein: CASSVQDSYEQYF.

The rearrangement joins TRBV19 to TRBJ1-2; 10 bases fit TRBD1. V shed 3 bases and J 8 bases; nucleotides not matched to a gene: 6. The CDR3 consists of 14 residues. Germline lookup yields CDR1 LNHDA and CDR2 SQIVND (reference sequence). This CDR3 is CASSMTGGANGYTF. As DNA, the CDR3 is TGTGCCAGTAGTATGACAGGGGGCGCGAACGGCTACACCTTC.

This clone was picked up a small number of times. The V and J genes are TRBV30 and TRBJ2-3; 7 nucleotides align to TRBD2. There are 13 residues in the CDR3. Trimming removed 0 bases from V and 10 bases from J; junction bases left unmatched: 7. Germline-derived CDR1 and CDR2 are GTSNPN and SVGIG (reference sequence). Here the CDR3 DNA reads TGTGCCTGGAGTGTACAATCGGCGGGGGCGCAGTATTTT. Protein product: CAWSVQSAGAQYF.